This T cell receptor beta chain comes out of a study of T and B cells in COVID-19 patients. Whole-study context: Blood was sampled from COVID-19 patients who were either actively infected or recovered.

This CDR3 is 12 amino acids long. The V end was cut by 5 bases, the J end by 10 bases, with 14 bases between. CDR1 and CDR2 from the germline V gene are MNHEY and SVGEGT. TRB was amplified from about 240-490 ng of blood genomic DNA. This clonotype appeared a single time. Multiplex PCR with BIOMED2 TRB-A/B primer pools amplified TRB rearrangements. Using its own MiXCR run on the multiplex PCR reads, TCRdb lists one record per CDR3 protein. The table has several hundred distinct CDR3 sequences, over 20% seen once; the top ten hold roughly 36%. The material sequenced was blood. The chain recombines TRBV6-2 or TRBV6-3 with TRBJ1-2; D remains unclear. This receptor was identified in a human donor with active COVID-19. In DNA, the CDR3 is TGTGCCAGCAGTCTAGCTAACTATAACTACACCTTC. Amino acid sequence: CASSLANYNYTF.